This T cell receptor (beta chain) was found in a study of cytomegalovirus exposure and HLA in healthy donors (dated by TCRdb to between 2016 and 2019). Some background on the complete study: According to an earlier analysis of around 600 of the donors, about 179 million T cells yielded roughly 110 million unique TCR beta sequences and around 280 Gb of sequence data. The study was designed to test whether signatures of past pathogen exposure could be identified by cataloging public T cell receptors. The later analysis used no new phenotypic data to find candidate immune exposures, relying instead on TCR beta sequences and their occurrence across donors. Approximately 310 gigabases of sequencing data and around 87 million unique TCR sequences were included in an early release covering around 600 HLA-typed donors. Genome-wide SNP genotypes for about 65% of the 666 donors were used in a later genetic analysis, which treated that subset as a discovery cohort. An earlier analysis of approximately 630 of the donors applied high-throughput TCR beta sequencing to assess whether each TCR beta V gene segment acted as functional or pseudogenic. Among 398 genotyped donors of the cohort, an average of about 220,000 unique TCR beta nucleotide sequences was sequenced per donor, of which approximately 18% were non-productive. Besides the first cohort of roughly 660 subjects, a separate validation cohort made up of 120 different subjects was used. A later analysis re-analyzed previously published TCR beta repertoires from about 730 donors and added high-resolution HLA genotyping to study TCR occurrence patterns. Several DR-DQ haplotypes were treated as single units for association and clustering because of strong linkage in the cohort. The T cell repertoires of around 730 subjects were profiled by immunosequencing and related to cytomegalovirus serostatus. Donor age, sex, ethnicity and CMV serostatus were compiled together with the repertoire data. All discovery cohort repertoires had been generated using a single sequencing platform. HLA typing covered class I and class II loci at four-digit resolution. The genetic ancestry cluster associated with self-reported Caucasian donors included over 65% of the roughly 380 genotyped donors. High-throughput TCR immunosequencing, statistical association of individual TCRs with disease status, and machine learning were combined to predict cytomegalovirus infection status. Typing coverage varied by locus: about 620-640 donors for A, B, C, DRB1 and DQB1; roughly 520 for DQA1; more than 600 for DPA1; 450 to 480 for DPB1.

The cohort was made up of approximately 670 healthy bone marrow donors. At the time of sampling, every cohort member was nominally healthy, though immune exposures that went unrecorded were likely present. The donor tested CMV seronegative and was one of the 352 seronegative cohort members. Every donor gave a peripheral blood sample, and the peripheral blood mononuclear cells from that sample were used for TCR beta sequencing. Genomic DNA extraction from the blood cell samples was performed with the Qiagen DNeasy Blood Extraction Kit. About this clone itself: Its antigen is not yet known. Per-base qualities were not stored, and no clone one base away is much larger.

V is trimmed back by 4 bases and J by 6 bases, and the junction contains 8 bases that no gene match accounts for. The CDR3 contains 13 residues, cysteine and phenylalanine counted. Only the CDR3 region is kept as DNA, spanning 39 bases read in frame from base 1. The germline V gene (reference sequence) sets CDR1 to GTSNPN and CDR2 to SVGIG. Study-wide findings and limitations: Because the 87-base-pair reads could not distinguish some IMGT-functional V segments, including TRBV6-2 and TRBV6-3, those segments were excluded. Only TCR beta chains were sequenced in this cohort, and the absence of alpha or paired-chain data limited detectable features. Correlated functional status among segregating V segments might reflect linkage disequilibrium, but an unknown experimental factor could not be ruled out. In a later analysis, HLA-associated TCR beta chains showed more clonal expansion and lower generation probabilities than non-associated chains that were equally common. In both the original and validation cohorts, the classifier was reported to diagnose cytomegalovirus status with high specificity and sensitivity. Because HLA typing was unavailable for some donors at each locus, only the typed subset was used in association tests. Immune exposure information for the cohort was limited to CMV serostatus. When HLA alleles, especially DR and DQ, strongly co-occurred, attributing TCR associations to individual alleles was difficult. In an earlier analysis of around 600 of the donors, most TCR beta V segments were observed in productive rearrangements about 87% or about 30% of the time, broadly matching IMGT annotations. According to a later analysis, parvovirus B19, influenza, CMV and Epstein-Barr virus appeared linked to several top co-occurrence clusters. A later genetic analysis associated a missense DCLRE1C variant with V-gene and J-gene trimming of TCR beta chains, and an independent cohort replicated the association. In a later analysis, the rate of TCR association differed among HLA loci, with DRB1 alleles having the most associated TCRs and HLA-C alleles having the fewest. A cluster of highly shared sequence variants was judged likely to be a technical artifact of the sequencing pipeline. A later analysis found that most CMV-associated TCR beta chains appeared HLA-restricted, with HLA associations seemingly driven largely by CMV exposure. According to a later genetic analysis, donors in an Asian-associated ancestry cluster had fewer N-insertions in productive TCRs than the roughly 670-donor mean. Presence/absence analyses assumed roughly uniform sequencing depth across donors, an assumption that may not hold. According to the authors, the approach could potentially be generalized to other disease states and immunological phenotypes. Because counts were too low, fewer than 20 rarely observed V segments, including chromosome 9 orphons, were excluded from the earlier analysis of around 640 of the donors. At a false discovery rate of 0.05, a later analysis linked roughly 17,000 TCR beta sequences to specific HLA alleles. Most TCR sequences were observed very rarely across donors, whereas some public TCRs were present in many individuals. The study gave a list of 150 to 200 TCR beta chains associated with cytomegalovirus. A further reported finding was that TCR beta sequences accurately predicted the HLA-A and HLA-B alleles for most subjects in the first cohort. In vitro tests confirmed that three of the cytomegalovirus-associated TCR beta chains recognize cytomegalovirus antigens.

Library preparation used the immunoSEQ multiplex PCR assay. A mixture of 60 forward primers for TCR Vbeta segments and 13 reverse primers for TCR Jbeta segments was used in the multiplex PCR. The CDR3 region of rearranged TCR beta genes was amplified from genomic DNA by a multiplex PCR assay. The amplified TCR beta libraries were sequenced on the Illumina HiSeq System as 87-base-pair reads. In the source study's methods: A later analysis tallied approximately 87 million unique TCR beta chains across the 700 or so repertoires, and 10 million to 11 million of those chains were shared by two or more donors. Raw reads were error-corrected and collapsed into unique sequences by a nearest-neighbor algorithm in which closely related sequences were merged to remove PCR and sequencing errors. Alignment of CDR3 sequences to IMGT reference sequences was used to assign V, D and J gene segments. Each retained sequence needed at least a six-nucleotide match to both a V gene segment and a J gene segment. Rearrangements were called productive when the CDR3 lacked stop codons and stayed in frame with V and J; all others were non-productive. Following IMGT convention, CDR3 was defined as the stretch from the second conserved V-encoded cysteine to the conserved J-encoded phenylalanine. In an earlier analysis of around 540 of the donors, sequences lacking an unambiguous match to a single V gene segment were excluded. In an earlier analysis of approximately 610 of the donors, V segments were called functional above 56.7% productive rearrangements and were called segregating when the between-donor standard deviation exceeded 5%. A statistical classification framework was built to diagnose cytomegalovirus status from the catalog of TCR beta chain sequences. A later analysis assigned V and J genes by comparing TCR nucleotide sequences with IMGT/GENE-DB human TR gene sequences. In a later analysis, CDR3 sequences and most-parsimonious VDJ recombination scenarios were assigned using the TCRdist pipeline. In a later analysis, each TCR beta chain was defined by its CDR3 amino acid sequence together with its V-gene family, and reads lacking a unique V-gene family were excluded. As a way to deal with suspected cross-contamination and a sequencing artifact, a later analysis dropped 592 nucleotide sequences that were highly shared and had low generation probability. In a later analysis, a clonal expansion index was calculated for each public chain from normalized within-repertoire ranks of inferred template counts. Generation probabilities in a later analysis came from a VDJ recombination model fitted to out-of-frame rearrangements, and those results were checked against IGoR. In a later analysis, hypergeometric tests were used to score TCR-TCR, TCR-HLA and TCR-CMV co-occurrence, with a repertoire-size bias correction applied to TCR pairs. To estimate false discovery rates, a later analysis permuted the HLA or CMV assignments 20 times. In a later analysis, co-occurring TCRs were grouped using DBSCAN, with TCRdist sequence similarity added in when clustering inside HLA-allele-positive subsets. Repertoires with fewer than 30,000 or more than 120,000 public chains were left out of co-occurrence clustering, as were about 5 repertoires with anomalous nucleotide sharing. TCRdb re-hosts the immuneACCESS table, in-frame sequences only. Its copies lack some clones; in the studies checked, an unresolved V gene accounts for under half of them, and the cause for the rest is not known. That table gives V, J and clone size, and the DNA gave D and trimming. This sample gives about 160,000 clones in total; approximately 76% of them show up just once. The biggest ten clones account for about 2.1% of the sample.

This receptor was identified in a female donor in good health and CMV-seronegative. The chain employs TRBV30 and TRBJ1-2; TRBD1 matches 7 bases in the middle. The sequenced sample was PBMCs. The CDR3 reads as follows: CAWKKRGRDGYTF. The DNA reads TGTGCCTGGAAGAAAAGGGGGCGAGATGGCTACACCTTC.